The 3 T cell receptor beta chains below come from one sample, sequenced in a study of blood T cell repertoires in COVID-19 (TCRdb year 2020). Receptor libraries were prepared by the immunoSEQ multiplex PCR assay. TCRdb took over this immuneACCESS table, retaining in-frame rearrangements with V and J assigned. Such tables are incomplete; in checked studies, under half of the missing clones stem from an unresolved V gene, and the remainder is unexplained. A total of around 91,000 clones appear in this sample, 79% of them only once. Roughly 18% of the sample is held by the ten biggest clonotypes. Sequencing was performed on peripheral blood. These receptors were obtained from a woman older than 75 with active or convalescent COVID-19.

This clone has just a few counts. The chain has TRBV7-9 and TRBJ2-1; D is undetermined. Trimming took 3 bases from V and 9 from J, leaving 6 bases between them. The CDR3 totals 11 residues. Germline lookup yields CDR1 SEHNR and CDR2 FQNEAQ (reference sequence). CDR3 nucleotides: TGTGCCAGCAGCTTCATCGGTGAGCAGTTCTTC. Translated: CASSFIGEQFF.

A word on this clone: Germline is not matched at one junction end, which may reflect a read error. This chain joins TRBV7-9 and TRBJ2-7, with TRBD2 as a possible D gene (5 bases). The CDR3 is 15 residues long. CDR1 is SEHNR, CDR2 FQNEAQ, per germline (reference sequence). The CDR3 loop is CASSQYGKTRQDTNF. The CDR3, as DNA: TGTGCCAGCAGCCAATACGGGAAGACAAGGCAAGATACCAACTTC.

CDR3 protein: CASSVIRDVGAQETQYF. The DNA of the CDR3 is TGTGCCAGCAGCGTAATCAGGGACGTGGGGGCCCAAGAGACCCAGTACTTC. The chain combines TRBV7-2 with TRBJ2-5; a weak D match, TRBD1 (6 bases). The CDR3 is made up of 17 amino acids. The V gene's germline CDR1 is SGHTA and CDR2 FQGNSA. Trimming took 5 bases from V and 1 from J, leaving 20 bases between them.